The 18 T cell receptor beta chains below all came from one sample that was sequenced in a study of blood T cell repertoires in COVID-19. Some clones are missing from TCRdb's copy, which holds only in-frame ones; the method was immunoSEQ multiplex PCR. The sample contains fewer than 85,000 clones, about 80% of which appear only once. Sequencing was done on a sample of peripheral blood. The receptors originated from a woman aged 60-75 years with acute or convalescent COVID-19.

The V gene is TRBV2, the J gene TRBJ1-5; D is ambiguous. From germline, CDR1 is SNHLY and CDR2 FYNNEI. The CDR3 is 15 residues long. V dropped 7 bases and J dropped 3 bases, with 16 bases sitting between them. The CDR3, as DNA: TGTGCCAGCAAAGCTACGGGAGTCTTCAATCAGCCCCAGCATTTT. This translates into CASKATGVFNQPQHF.

This sequence joins TRBV7-8 and TRBJ2-2; the match to TRBD2 covers 12 bases. Germline V gene sequence: CDR1 SGHVS, CDR2 FQNEAQ. The junction had 3 bases not matched to a gene; V was cut back by 5 bases and J by 5 bases. The CDR3 sequence is 15 residues long. The CDR3 loop is CASSASGGGTGELFF. The CDR3 DNA reads as TGTGCCAGCAGCGCTAGCGGGGGGGGTACCGGGGAGCTGTTTTTT.

This clone turned up a few times. The chain recombines TRBV19 with TRBJ1-2, with D unresolved. The ends were cut back, 0 bases at V and 7 bases at J, with 9 bases in the middle. Germline V gives CDR1 LNHDA, CDR2 SQIVND (reference sequence). The CDR3 extends over 13 amino acids. Here the CDR3 DNA reads TGTGCCAGTAGTATAGATCTAGGTAGTGGCTACACCTTC. It yields the protein CASSIDLGSGYTF.

The V gene is TRBV11-2, the J gene TRBJ2-1, with TRBD2 matching 7 bases. Germline CDR1 and CDR2: SGHAT and FQNNGV. The CDR3 spans 16 residues. Trimming removed 2 bases from V and 0 bases from J; junction bases left unmatched: 4. CDR3 coding DNA: TGTGCCAGCAGCTTATTCGGCGGGAGCTCCTACAATGAGCAGTTCTTC. Amino acid sequence: CASSLFGGSSYNEQFF.

This clone was counted once. V and J are TRBV29-1 and TRBJ1-1; D is perhaps TRBD1 (5 bases). Trimming took 6 bases from V and 4 from J, leaving 15 bases between them. There are 13 residues in the CDR3. Germline V gives CDR1 SQVTM, CDR2 ANQGSEA. CDR3 protein: CSVVRVGGTEAFF. In DNA, the CDR3 is TGCAGCGTCGTCCGGGTGGGGGGCACTGAAGCTTTCTTT.

The rearrangement joins TRBV11-3 to TRBJ2-1, with D possibly TRBD1 on 5 matching bases. Trimming pared 4 bases from V and 10 bases from J, leaving 14 bases between. Germline V gene sequence: CDR1 SGHNT, CDR2 YENEEA. The CDR3 runs to 13 residues. CDR3 sequence reads: CASSSLTGTEQFF. The CDR3 coding sequence is TGTGCCAGCAGCTCCCTAACAGGCACGGAGCAGTTCTTC.

The genes are TRBV9 and TRBJ1-2; D gene uncertain. In germline, CDR1 is SGDLS, CDR2 YYNGEE. V was pared by 0 bases and J by 6 bases, with 9 bases between. The CDR3 runs 13 residues. In DNA, the CDR3 is TGTGCCAGCAGCGTAGACAGAAGCCATGGCTACACCTTC. Encoded protein: CASSVDRSHGYTF. Full variable domain (rest looked up from reference TRBV9 and TRBJ1-2): DSGVTQTPKHLITATGQRVTLRCSPRSGDLSVYWYQQSLDQGLQFLIQYYNGEERAKGNILERFSAQQFPDLHSELNLSSLELGDSALYFCASSVDRSHGYTFGSGTRLTVV.

The CDR3 DNA sequence: TGTGCCAGCAGCACCCCTCCCGGGACTGCGAACACCGGGGAGCTGTTTTTT. It codes for CASSTPPGTANTGELFF. The gene calls are TRBV4-2 and TRBJ2-2; D perhaps matches TRBD2 (6 bases). The length of the CDR3 is 17 residues. Deletions cut 5 bases from V and 0 bases from J, with 16 bases between. Germline V lookup: CDR1 LGHNA, CDR2 YNFKEQ.

The CDR3 loop is CAISERTGSLLTYEQYF. The CDR3 coding sequence is TGTGCCATCAGTGAGAGGACAGGGAGCCTTCTAACCTACGAGCAGTACTTC. The rearrangement joins TRBV10-3 to TRBJ2-7; 8 bases fit TRBD1. Looked up from germline, CDR1 is ENHRY and CDR2 is SYGVKD. J was trimmed by 2 bases and V by 2 bases; bases with no gene match: 11. The CDR3 totals 17 residues.

This clone was detected once. V usage is TRBV19 and J usage is TRBJ1-1; no definite D call. Germline CDR1 is LNHDA and CDR2 is SQIVND (reference sequence). This CDR3 spans 14 amino acids. V gave up 4 bases and J gave up 2 bases, with 11 bases separating them. The CDR3 loop reads CASSTWGVNTEAFF. DNA for the CDR3: TGTGCCAGTAGTACATGGGGAGTAAACACTGAAGCTTTCTTT.

This clone showed up just a few times. The chain uses TRBV9 and TRBJ1-2; 8 nucleotides align to TRBD1. This CDR3 has 15 residues. V gave up 0 bases and J gave up 3 bases; unmatched junction bases: 4. Germline V CDR1 and CDR2: SGDLS, YYNGEE. CDR3 region: CASSVASGGDYGYTF. As DNA, the CDR3 is TGTGCCAGCAGCGTAGCTTCAGGGGGCGACTATGGCTACACCTTC.

The CDR3 nucleotides are TGTGCCAGCAGTCGAGGGAGCCTAAACTATGGCTACACCTTC. Translation: CASSRGSLNYGYTF. The chain carries TRBV6-5 and TRBJ1-2; D call uncertain. Trimming took 5 bases from V and 2 from J, leaving 12 bases between them. Germline-derived CDR1 and CDR2 are MNHEY and SVGAGI. This CDR3 region has 14 residues.

At least ten counts were recorded for this clone. The chain is built from TRBV19 and TRBJ1-2, with 9 bases identical to TRBD1. The trim removed 1 base at V and 2 bases at J, leaving 2 bases unmatched. The CDR3 length is 15 residues. Germline lookup yields CDR1 LNHDA and CDR2 SQIVND (reference sequence). The CDR3 nucleotides read TGTGCCAGTAGTATAGGGGGGACAGGGAACTATGGCTACACCTTC. It codes for CASSIGGTGNYGYTF.

Worth noting for this clone: One junction end does not reproduce the germline sequence, and a read error may be involved. V and J are TRBV7-9 and TRBJ2-5, with 12 bases that match TRBD2. This CDR3 spans 14 amino acids. CDR1 is SEHNR and CDR2 is FQNEAQ in the germline V gene (reference sequence). The CDR3 nucleotides are TGTGCCAGCAGCCTAGCGGGGGGGTTTGAGACCCAGTACTTC. This sequence encodes CASSLAGGFETQYF. Full variable domain (rest looked up from reference TRBV7-9 and TRBJ2-5): DTGVSQNPRHKITKRGQNVTFRCDPISEHNRLYWYRQTLGQGPEFLTYFQNEAQLEKSRLLSDRFSAERPKGSFSTLEIQRTEQGDSAMYLCASSLAGGFETQYFGPGTRLLVL.

By sample fraction, this clone is medium-sized. Other DNA sequences in this specimen translate into the identical CDR3. Here the CDR3 DNA reads TGTGCCAGCAGTAGGGGGACTGAAGCTTTCTTT. As protein: CASSRGTEAFF. J is TRBJ1-1 and V is TRBV6-5; a possible D gene is TRBD1 (6 bases). Between the trimmed V and J ends, which lost 5 bases and 5 bases, there was a span of 6 bases. From germline, CDR1 is MNHEY and CDR2 SVGAGI. The CDR3 has 11 residues.

The V and J genes are TRBV3-1 (or the pseudogene TRBV3-2) and TRBJ1-5, with TRBD1 matching over 7 bases. CDR1 and CDR2 from the germline V gene are LGHDT and YNNKEL (reference sequence). The CDR3 is 14 amino acids. V trimming: 1 base; J trimming: 10 bases; junction bases outside the gene matches: 7. DNA for the CDR3: TGTGCCAGCAGCCAAGGGAAGGGGGCTTTTCCCCAGCATTTT. Translating it yields CASSQGKGAFPQHF.

V is TRBV6-5 and J is TRBJ1-2, with D possibly matching TRBD1 (6 bases). Trimming removed 4 bases at V and 14 bases at J, with 23 bases between. There are 14 residues in the CDR3. Germline assignment: CDR1 MNHEY and CDR2 SVGAGI. DNA of the CDR3: TGTGCCAGCAGTTCGGTACGGATACAGGGAGCTTTAACCTTC. Translated, it gives CASSSVRIQGALTF.

The CDR3 DNA is TGTGCCAGCAGTCAGAGCGGGGTAAGCACAGATACGCAGTATTTT. Translated, it gives CASSQSGVSTDTQYF. This chain joins TRBV6-6 and TRBJ2-3, with 7 nucleotides matching TRBD2. The V gene end was trimmed by 5 bases and the J gene end by 0 bases; junction bases not matched to a gene: 5. This CDR3 has 15 residues. CDR1 is MNHNY, CDR2 SVGAGI, per germline (reference sequence).